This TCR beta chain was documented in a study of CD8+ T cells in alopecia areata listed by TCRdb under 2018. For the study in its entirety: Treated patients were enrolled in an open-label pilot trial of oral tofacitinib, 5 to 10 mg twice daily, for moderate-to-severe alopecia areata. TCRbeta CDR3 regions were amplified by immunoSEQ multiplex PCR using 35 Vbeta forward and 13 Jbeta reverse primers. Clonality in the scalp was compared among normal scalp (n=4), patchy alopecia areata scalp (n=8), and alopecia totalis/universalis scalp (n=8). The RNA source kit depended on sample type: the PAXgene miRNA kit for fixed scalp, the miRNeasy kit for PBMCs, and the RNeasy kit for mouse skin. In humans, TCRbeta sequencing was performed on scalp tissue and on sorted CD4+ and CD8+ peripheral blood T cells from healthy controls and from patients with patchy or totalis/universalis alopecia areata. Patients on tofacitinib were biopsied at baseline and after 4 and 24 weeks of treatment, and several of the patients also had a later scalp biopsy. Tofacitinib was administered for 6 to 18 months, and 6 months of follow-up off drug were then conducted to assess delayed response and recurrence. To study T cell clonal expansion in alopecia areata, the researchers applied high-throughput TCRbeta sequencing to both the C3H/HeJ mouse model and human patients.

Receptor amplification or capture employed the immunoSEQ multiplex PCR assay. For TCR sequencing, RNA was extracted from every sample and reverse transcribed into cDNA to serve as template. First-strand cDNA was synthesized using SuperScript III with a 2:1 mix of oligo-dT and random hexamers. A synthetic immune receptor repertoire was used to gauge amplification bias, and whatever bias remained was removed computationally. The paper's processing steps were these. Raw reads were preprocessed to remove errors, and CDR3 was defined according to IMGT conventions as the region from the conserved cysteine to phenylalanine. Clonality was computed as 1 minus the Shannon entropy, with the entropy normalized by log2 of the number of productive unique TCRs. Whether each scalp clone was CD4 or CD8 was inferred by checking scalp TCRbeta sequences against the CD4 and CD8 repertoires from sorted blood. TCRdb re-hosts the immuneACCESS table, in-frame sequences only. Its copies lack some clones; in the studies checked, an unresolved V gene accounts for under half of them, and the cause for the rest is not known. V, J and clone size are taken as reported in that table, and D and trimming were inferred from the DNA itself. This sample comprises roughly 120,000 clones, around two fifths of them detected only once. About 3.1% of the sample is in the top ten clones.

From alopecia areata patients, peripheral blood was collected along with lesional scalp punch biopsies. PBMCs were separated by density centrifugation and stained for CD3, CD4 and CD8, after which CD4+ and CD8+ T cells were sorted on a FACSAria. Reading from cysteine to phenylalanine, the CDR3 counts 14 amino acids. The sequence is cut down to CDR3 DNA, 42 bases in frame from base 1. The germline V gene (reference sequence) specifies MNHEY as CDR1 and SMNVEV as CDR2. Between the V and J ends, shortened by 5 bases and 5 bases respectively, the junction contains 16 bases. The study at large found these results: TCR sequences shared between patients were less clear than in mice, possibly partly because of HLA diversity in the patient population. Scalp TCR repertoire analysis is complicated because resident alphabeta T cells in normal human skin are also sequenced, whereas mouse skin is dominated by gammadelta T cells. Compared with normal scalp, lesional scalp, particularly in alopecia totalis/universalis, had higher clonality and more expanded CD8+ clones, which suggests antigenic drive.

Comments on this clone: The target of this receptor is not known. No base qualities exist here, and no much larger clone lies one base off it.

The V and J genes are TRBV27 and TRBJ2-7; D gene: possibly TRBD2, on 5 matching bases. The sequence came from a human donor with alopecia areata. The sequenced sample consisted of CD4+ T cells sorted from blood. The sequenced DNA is TGTGCCAGCAGTCCCCTTCTCGGGAACCACGAGCAGTACTTC. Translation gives CASSPLLGNHEQYF.